The 14 T cell receptor beta chains below all came from one sample that was sequenced in a study of blood T cell repertoires in COVID-19. Sequencing used immunoSEQ multiplex PCR; TCRdb keeps in-frame clones, though not all of them. In the table there are about 120,000 clones, about four fifths of which are singletons. Sequencing used peripheral blood. Source of these receptors: a man aged 25 to 40 with COVID-19, enrolled during active disease.

This chain joins TRBV7-2 and TRBJ1-2, with D possibly being TRBD1 (6 bases). Trimming stripped 2 bases from V and 5 bases from J, with 15 bases between. The germline CDR1 and CDR2 sequences are SGHTA and FQGNSA. The CDR3 has 15 amino acids. The CDR3 nucleotides are TGTGCCAGCAGCTTAATCTGGACAGATAATTATGGCTACACCTTC. Translated: CASSLIWTDNYGYTF.

This clone was counted between two and nine times. The chain joins TRBV6-5 to TRBJ2-1, with a possible D match to TRBD1 (5 bases). Germline values: CDR1 MNHEY, CDR2 SVGAGI. Trimming removed 2 bases from V and 8 bases from J, with 16 bases in between. The CDR3 has 15 amino acids. The CDR3 DNA is TGTGCCAGCAGTTACGACAGTTCGGGTCTGGATGAGCAGTTCTTC. Translating gives CASSYDSSGLDEQFF.

The chain is built from TRBV11-3 and TRBJ1-6, with 8 bases fitting TRBD1. The V and J ends lost 5 bases and 11 bases, in that order; junction bases with no gene match: 14. The germline CDR1 and CDR2 sequences are SGHNT and YENEEA. This CDR3 contains 16 residues. CDR3 DNA: TGTGCCAGCAGCCGAAGTTGGGGACAGGTACACGCACCCCTCCACTTT. Translating it yields CASSRSWGQVHAPLHF. The full variable domain, completed using reference TRBV11-3 and TRBJ1-6, is EAGVVQSPRYKIIEKKQPVAFWCNPISGHNTLYWYLQNLGQGPELLIRYENEEAVDDSQLPKDRFSAERLKGVDSTLKIQPAELGDSAVYLCASSRSWGQVHAPLHFGNGTRLTVT.

This clone was counted only a few times. The V and J genes are TRBV29-1 and TRBJ2-1, with D uncertain. The CDR3 loop spans 12 amino acids. CDR1 and CDR2 from the germline V gene are SQVTM and ANQGSEA. The germline V and J ends were trimmed by 4 bases and 5 bases, with 9 bases remaining between them. The CDR3 is CSVVLANNEQFF. The CDR3 DNA is TGCAGCGTTGTTCTTGCTAACAATGAGCAGTTCTTC.

The chain has TRBV29-1 and TRBJ1-1, with 12 bases matching TRBD1. The J segment lost 0 bases and the V segment lost 6 bases, leaving 5 bases of the junction unmatched. This CDR3 comprises 15 residues. The germline V gene encodes CDR1 SQVTM and CDR2 ANQGSEA. CDR3 amino acids: CSVGDRGLMNTEAFF. CDR3 nucleotides: TGCAGCGTAGGGGACAGGGGGCTGATGAACACTGAAGCTTTCTTT.

V usage is TRBV29-1 and J usage is TRBJ2-1; TRBD1 matches 7 bases. The germline gives CDR1 SQVTM, CDR2 ANQGSEA. Trimming removed 7 bases from V and 4 bases from J; junction bases left unmatched: 10. This CDR3 comprises 14 residues. The CDR3 region has the DNA TGCAGCGCCCCAGGGGGAGTACAATACAATGAGCAGTTCTTC. This codes for CSAPGGVQYNEQFF.

The rearrangement links TRBV28 to TRBJ1-1; 7 positions agree with TRBD1. The V gene end was trimmed by 6 bases and the J gene end by 0 bases; junction bases not matched to a gene: 1. Germline CDR1 is MDHEN and CDR2 is SYDVKM. The CDR3 contains 13 residues. CDR3 sequence (DNA): TGTGCCAGCAGCGACAGGGTGAACACTGAAGCTTTCTTT. It codes for CASSDRVNTEAFF.

This sequence joins TRBV19 and TRBJ2-6, with 11 bases matching TRBD1. Germline CDR1 reads LNHDA; CDR2 reads SQIVND (reference sequence). V lost 3 bases, J lost 2 bases, and 3 bases stayed unmatched. The CDR3 contains 17 residues. CDR3 loop: CASSIGDRGTGANVLTF. CDR3 sequence (DNA): TGTGCCAGTAGTATTGGGGACAGGGGGACTGGGGCCAACGTCCTGACTTTC.

The rearrangement links TRBV7-3 to TRBJ2-2; 10 bases align to TRBD1. Germline CDR1 reads SGHTA; CDR2 reads FQGTGA. V trimming: 4 bases; J trimming: 7 bases; junction bases outside the gene matches: 6. The CDR3 consists of 15 residues. Here the CDR3 reads CASSSRQGAGGELFF. CDR3 bases: TGTGCCAGCAGCTCACGACAGGGGGCCGGCGGGGAGCTGTTTTTT. Looking up the rest from reference TRBV7-3 and TRBJ2-2 gives the full variable domain: GAGVSQTPSNKVTEKGKYVELRCDPISGHTALYWYRQSLGQGPEFLIYFQGTGAADDSGLPNDRFFAVRPEGSVSTLKIQRTERGDSAVYLCASSSRQGAGGELFFGEGSRLTVL.

The chain couples TRBV10-2 to TRBJ1-1; the D is unclear. The CDR3 extends over 13 amino acids. V shed 3 bases and J shed 4 bases, with 9 bases lying between them. CDR1 is WSHSY, CDR2 SAAADI, per germline. The CDR3 here is CASSEGRLTEAFF. As DNA, the CDR3 is TGCGCCAGCAGTGAAGGCAGACTCACTGAAGCTTTCTTT.

V is TRBV10-3 and J is TRBJ2-2, with 14 bases lining up with TRBD2. CDR1 is ENHRY and CDR2 is SYGVKD in the germline V gene. The CDR3 has 17 residues. J was trimmed by 1 base and V by 6 bases; bases with no gene match: 4. CDR3 DNA: TGTGCCATCAGGGGACTAGCGGGGGCTAAGAACACCGGGGAGCTGTTTTTT. Its translation: CAIRGLAGAKNTGELFF.

This chain connects TRBV19 to TRBJ2-5, with 13 bases that match TRBD2. The CDR3 totals 18 residues. The junction had 13 bases not matched to a gene; V was cut back by 6 bases and J by 3 bases. Germline CDR1 and CDR2: LNHDA and SQIVND (reference sequence). The CDR3 spells CASSATSGGSGTKETQYF. The CDR3 bases are TGTGCCAGTAGCGCGACTAGCGGGGGGTCCGGGACCAAAGAGACCCAGTACTTC. Filled out from reference TRBV19 and TRBJ2-5, the complete variable domain reads DGGITQSPKYLFRKEGQNVTLSCEQNLNHDAMYWYRQDPGQGLRLIYYSQIVNDFQKGDIAEGYSVSREKKESFPLTVTSAQKNPTAFYLCASSATSGGSGTKETQYFGPGTRLLVL.

V gene TRBV25-1 combines with J gene TRBJ1-4; TRBD1 aligns across 7 bases. CDR1 is MGHDK and CDR2 is SYGVNS in the germline V gene. The trim removed 3 bases at V and 7 bases at J, leaving 14 bases unmatched. CDR3 size: 17 residues. CDR3 amino acids: CASSDLGRGTGVEKLFF. The CDR3 nucleotides read TGTGCCAGCAGTGACCTAGGCCGGGGCACAGGGGTTGAAAAACTGTTTTTT.

This clone was observed a few times. V is TRBV10-3 and J is TRBJ1-6; 8 bases map to TRBD1. The germline CDR1 and CDR2 sequences are ENHRY and SYGVKD. There are 14 residues in the CDR3. The ends lost 10 bases at V and 8 bases at J; junction bases unmatched: 10. CDR3 sequence reads: CATRPGQDDSPLHF. In DNA, the CDR3 is TGTGCCACCAGACCGGGACAGGATGATTCACCCCTCCACTTT.